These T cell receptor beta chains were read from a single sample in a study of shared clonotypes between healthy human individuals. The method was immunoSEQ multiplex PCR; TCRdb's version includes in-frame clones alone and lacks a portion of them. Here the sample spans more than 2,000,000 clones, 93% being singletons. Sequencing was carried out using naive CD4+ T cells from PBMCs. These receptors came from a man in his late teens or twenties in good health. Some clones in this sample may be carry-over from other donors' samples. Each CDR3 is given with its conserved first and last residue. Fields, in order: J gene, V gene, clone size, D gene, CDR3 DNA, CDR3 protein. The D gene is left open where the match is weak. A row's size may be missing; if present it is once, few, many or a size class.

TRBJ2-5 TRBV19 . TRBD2 TGTGCCAGTAGTATAGCGGGAGGGCCGGAGACCCAGTACTTC CASSIAGGPETQYF
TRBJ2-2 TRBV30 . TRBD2 TGTGCCTATTTAGCGGGAGCGAAGGAGCTGTTTTTT CAYLAGAKELFF
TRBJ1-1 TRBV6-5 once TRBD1 TGTGCCAGCAAGAGACGACAGGGATTTCAGGGTGAAGCTTTCTTT CASKRRQGFQGEAFF
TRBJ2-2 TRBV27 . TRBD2 TGTGCCAGCAATCGAGGACTAGCGGGAGTCCGGAACACCGGGGAGCTGTTTTTT CASNRGLAGVRNTGELFF
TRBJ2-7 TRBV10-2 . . TGCGCCAGTAACCTTTACGAGCAGTACTTC CASNLYEQYF
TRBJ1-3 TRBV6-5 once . TGTGCCAGCAGCCCCAGTAGCTCTGGAAACACCATATATTTT CASSPSSSGNTIYF
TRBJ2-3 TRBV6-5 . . TGTGCCAGCGGTTCGTTAGGCCCCGGCACAGATACGCAGTATTTT CASGSLGPGTDTQYF
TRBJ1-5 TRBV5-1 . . TGCGCCAGCAGCTTGGATGGTGGGAATCAGCCCCAGCATTTT CASSLDGGNQPQHF
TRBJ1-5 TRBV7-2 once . TGTGCCAGCACCCCAGGGAGGGAAATTCAGCCCCAGCATTTT CASTPGREIQPQHF
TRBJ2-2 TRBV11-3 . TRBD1 TGTGCCAGCAGCCATAGGACAGGTCACACCGGGGAGCTGTTTTTT CASSHRTGHTGELFF
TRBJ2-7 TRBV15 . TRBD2 TGTGCCACCAGGGGGGGGAGAGACGAGCAGTACTTC CATRGGRDEQYF
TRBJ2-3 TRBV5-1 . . TGCGCCAGCAGCTTGGAGCAGGCTAGCACAGATACGCAGTATTTT CASSLEQASTDTQYF
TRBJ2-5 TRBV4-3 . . TGCGCCAGCAGCCAAGAGTCCTACCTAGGGGAGACCCAGTACTTC CASSQESYLGETQYF
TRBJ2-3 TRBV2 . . TGTGCCAGCAGTCCGCACACAGATACGCAGTATTTT CASSPHTDTQYF
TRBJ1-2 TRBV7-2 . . TGTGCCAGCAGCTGGAGCCAGACAGAAAACTATGGCTACACCTTC CASSWSQTENYGYTF
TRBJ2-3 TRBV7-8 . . TGTGCCAGCAGACCCGTGAGGGTAACAGATACGCAGTATTTT CASRPVRVTDTQYF
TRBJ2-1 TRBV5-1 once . TGCGCCAGCAGCTTGGCGTTCGTCGGGACGGAGCAGTTCTTC CASSLAFVGTEQFF
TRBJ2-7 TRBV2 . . TGTGCCAGCAGAGCCTGGGACTTTATATACGAGCAGTACTTC CASRAWDFIYEQYF
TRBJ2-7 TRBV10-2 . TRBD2 TGCGCCAGCAAAGGACTAGCGGGAGTCGAATCGTACTTC CASKGLAGVESYF
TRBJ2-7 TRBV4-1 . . TGCGCCAGCAGCCAAAGGGTACAGATTTACGAGCAGTACTTC CASSQRVQIYEQYF
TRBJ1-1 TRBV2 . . TGTGCCAGCAGCCGGGCGAACACTGAAGCTTTCTTT CASSRANTEAFF
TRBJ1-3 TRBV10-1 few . TGCGCCAACCTGACAGGAAGGGGAAACACCATATATTTT CANLTGRGNTIYF
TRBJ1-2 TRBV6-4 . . TGTGCCAGCAGTGACTCTCTTACTGGAGCGGTATCTCGCTACACCTTC CASSDSLTGAVSRYTF
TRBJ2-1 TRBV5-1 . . TGCGCCAGCAGCTTGACAGGGCGAAATGAGCAGTTCTTC CASSLTGRNEQFF
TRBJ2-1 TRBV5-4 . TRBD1 TGTGCCAGCAGCCCCCGCCGACAGGGGGGGGGCAATGAGCAGTTCTTC CASSPRRQGGGNEQFF
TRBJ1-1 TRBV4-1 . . TGCGCCAGCAGCCGATCCCAAGCCGGGAACACTGAAGCTTTCTTT CASSRSQAGNTEAFF
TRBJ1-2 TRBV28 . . TGTGCCAGCAGTTTGGTAGGGGGTTATGGCTACACCTTC CASSLVGGYGYTF
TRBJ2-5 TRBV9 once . TGTGCCAGCAGCGTAGGGGTAGCTCTACAAGAGACCCAGTACTTC CASSVGVALQETQYF
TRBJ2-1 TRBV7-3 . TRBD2 TGTGCCAGCAGCTTACGCGGGAGGGCCTTCAATGAGCAGTTCTTC CASSLRGRAFNEQFF
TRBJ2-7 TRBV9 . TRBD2 TGTGCCAGCAGCCCAAGAAAACTAGCGGGAGGGACCTACGAGCAGTACTTC CASSPRKLAGGTYEQYF
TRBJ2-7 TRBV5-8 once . TGTGCCAGCAGGCCCCGAACTTCCTACGAGCAGTACTTC CASRPRTSYEQYF
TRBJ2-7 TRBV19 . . TGTGCCAGTAGTAATCCGGGACTCTATAACTACGAGCAGTACTTC CASSNPGLYNYEQYF
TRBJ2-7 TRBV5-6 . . TGTGCCAGCAGCACCATCGGGGCTCGAGGTCCCAACTACGAGCAGTACTTC CASSTIGARGPNYEQYF
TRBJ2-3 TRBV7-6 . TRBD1 TGTGCCAGCAGCAGTCGGACAGGGGGCTCCACAGATACGCAGTATTTT CASSSRTGGSTDTQYF
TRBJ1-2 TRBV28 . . TGTGCCAGCAGTTCCGCGGCTGGGGGTAACTATGGCTACACCTTC CASSSAAGGNYGYTF
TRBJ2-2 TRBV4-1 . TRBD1 TGCGCCAGCAGCCCGCGAACTCGGACAGGGATCGGGGAGCTGTTTTTT CASSPRTRTGIGELFF
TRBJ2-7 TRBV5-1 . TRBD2 TGCGCCAGCAGCCTGCGGACTAGCGGGAGTATAGGCGAGCAGTACTTC CASSLRTSGSIGEQYF
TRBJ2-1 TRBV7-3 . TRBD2 TGTGCCAGCAGTACTGGCGGGAGGGCCGCTGATGAGCAGTTCTTC CASSTGGRAADEQFF
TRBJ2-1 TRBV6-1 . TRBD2 TGTGCCAGCAGTGTACAAGTAGCGGGAGGGCTCGTCTATGAGCAGTTCTTC CASSVQVAGGLVYEQFF
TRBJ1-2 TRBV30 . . TGTGCCTGGAATCCAAGAACAGGGTTTGCCTATGGCTACACCTTC CAWNPRTGFAYGYTF
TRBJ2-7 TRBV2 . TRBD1 TGTGCCAGCAAGCTATCGGGACAGGGTGTAGCGGAGCAGTACTTC CASKLSGQGVAEQYF
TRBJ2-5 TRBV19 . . TGTGCCAGTAGTCCCCGGGGGAGGCGAGGTGGAGAAGAGACCCAGTACTTC CASSPRGRRGGEETQYF
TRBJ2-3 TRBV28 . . TGTGCCAGCAGTTTGGGAAATACGCAGTATTTT CASSLGNTQYF
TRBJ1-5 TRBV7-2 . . TGTGCCAGCAGCTTAGTACCAGGGCTAGGACAGCCCCAGCATTTT CASSLVPGLGQPQHF
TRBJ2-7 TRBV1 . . TGCACCAGCAGCCAAGTCTTCCCGTCCTACGAGCAGTACTTC CTSSQVFPSYEQYF
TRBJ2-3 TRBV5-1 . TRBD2 TGCGCCAGCCTCCGGGGGGACCCCACAGATACGCAGTATTTT CASLRGDPTDTQYF
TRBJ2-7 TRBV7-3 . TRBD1 TGTGCCAGCAGCTTGGACAGGGTAAGCGAGCAGTACTTC CASSLDRVSEQYF
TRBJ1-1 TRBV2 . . TGTGCCAGCAAGTGGGACGGTGGGAACACTGAAGCTTTCTTT CASKWDGGNTEAFF
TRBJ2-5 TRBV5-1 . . TGCGCCAGCAGCTCGGGGGCCCCAGAGACCCAGTACTTC CASSSGAPETQYF
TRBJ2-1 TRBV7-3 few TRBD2 TGTGCCAGCAGCCTTGAAGGGACTAGCGGGAGGAATGAGCAGTTCTTC CASSLEGTSGRNEQFF
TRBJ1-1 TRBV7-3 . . TGTGCCAGCAGTCAGGGCAGGGACGCTGAAGCTTTCTTT CASSQGRDAEAFF
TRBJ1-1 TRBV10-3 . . TGTGCCATCAGTGGTCTTAGGGCCGCTGAAGCTTTCTTT CAISGLRAAEAFF
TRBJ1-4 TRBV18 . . TGTGCCAGCTCACCACCAACAGGCGCCCAGGGTGAAAAACTGTTTTTT CASSPPTGAQGEKLFF
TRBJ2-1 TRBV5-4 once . TGTGCCAGCAGCTCATACTTCAATGAGCAGTTCTTC CASSSYFNEQFF
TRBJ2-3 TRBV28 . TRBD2 TGTGCCAGCAGCGGGGGAGGGAGCACAGATACGCAGTATTTT CASSGGGSTDTQYF
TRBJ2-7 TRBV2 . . TGTGCCAGCAGTGGGCTCGGGACTGGACTCTACGAGCAGTACTTC CASSGLGTGLYEQYF
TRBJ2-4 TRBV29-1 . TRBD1 TGCAGCTTAAGAGTGTATAGGGGGCCCAAAAACATTCAGTACTTC CSLRVYRGPKNIQYF
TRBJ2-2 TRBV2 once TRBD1 TGTGCCAGCAGGACAGGGGGCCCCACCGGGGAGCTGTTTTTT CASRTGGPTGELFF
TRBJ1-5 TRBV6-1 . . TGTGCCAGCAGTGAAAGGCCGGGGGGTGGCCAGCCCCAGCATTTT CASSERPGGGQPQHF
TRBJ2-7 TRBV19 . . TGTGCCAGTAGTATAACGTACAGGTCCTACGAGCAGTACTTC CASSITYRSYEQYF